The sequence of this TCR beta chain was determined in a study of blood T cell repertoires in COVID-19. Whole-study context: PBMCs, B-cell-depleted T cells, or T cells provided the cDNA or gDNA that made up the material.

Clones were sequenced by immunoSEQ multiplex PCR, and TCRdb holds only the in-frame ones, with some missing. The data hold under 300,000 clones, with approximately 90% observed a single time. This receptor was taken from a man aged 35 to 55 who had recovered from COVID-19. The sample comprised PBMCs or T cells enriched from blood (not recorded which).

In DNA, the CDR3 is TGTGCCAGCAGCCTCCTCCGGGTCCAGGGGGATAACGAGCAGTACTTC. It translates to CASSLLRVQGDNEQYF. V and J are TRBV6-2 or TRBV6-3 and TRBJ2-7; TRBD1 matches 7 bases. J was trimmed by 5 bases and V by 6 bases; bases with no gene match: 16. CDR1 and CDR2 from the germline V gene are MNHEY and SVGEGT. This CDR3 spans 16 amino acids.